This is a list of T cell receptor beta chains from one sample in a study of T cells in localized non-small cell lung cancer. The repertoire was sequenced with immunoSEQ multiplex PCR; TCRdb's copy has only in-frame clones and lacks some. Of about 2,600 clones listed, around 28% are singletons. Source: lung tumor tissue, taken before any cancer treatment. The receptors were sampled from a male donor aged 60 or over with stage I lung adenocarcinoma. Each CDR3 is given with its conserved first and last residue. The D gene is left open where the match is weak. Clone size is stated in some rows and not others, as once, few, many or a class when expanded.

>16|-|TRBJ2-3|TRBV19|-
CASSRGGGTSTDTQYF
TGTGCCAGTAGTAGAGGGGGAGGGACTAGCACAGATACGCAGTATTTT
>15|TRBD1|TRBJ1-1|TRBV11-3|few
CASSSGQGVNTEAFF
TGTGCCAGCAGCTCCGGACAGGGGGTGAACACTGAAGCTTTCTTT
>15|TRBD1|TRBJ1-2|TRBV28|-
CAALTTETGTPVGTF
TGTGCCGCTCTCACGACCGAGACAGGGACTCCGGTAGGCACCTTC
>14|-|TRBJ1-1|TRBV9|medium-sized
CASREHPANTEAFF
TGTGCCAGCAGAGAACACCCGGCGAACACTGAAGCTTTCTTT
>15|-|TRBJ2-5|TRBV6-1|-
CASSEALRAGETQYF
TGTGCCAGCAGTGAAGCGCTGAGGGCCGGGGAGACCCAGTACTTC
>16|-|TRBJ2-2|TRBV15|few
CATSRVDSPNTGELFF
TGTGCCACCAGCAGAGTAGACAGCCCGAACACCGGGGAGCTGTTTTTT
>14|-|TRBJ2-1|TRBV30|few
CAWSGNFGNNEQFF
TGTGCCTGGAGCGGGAATTTCGGAAACAATGAGCAGTTCTTC
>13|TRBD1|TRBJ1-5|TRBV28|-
CASSGQGGQPQHF
TGTGCCAGCAGTGGGCAGGGGGGACAGCCCCAGCATTTT
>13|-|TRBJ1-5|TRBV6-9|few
CASRRGSNQPQHF
TGTGCCAGCAGAAGGGGAAGCAATCAGCCCCAGCATTTT
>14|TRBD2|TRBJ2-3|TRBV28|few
CASGLAGATDTQYF
TGTGCCAGCGGTTTAGCGGGGGCCACAGATACGCAGTATTTT
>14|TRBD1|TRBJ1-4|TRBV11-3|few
CASSLTTGGEKLFF
TGTGCCAGCAGCTTGACGACAGGGGGCGAAAAACTGTTTTTT
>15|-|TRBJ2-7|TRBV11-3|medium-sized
CASSLWIQIPYEQYF
TGTGCCAGCAGCTTATGGATCCAAATCCCCTACGAGCAGTACTTC
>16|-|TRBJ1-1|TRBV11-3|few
CASSLGGGDPNTEAFF
TGTGCCAGCAGCTTAGGTGGGGGTGACCCGAACACTGAAGCTTTCTTT